This T cell receptor beta chain came from a study of CXCR3-negative and CXCR3-positive naive CD8 T cells. In preparing the TRB cDNA libraries, 5' RACE with UMI labels was used. TCRdb reanalyzed the 5' RACE reads, giving one entry per CDR3 protein sequence and no DNA. The table for this sample gives roughly 55,000 distinct CDR3 sequences. Findings and caveats of the study: The study found comparably high diversity in both naive subsets and much lower diversity in memory CD8+ cells. CXCR3-expressing naive cells carried TRB CDR3s more hydrophobic than those of CXCR3-negative naive cells. Because surface CD5 did not distinguish the naive subsets, TCR strength was inferred from TRB CDR3 properties.

All CD8+ T cell subsets were sorted in triplicate at fewer than 350,000 cells each. Naive CD8+ T cells displayed a CD45RO-CCR7+CD27+CD95- phenotype. On this clonotype: Its antigen is still unknown.

The CDR3 has 14 residues. CDR1 SEHNR and CDR2 FQNEAQ come from the germline V gene (reference sequence). The sequence was collected from a human donor in good health. Some clones in this sample may be carry-over from other donors' samples. Sequences were obtained from naive CXCR3+ CD8+ T cells from blood. Described subset: CD45RO-CCR7+CD27+CD95- naive CD8+ T cells expressing CXCR3 (TNR3+). This sequence joins TRBV7-9 and TRBJ2-3; the D call of TRBD1 rests on TCRdb alone, since no DNA is present to check it. The CDR3: CASRPGGPTDTQYF.